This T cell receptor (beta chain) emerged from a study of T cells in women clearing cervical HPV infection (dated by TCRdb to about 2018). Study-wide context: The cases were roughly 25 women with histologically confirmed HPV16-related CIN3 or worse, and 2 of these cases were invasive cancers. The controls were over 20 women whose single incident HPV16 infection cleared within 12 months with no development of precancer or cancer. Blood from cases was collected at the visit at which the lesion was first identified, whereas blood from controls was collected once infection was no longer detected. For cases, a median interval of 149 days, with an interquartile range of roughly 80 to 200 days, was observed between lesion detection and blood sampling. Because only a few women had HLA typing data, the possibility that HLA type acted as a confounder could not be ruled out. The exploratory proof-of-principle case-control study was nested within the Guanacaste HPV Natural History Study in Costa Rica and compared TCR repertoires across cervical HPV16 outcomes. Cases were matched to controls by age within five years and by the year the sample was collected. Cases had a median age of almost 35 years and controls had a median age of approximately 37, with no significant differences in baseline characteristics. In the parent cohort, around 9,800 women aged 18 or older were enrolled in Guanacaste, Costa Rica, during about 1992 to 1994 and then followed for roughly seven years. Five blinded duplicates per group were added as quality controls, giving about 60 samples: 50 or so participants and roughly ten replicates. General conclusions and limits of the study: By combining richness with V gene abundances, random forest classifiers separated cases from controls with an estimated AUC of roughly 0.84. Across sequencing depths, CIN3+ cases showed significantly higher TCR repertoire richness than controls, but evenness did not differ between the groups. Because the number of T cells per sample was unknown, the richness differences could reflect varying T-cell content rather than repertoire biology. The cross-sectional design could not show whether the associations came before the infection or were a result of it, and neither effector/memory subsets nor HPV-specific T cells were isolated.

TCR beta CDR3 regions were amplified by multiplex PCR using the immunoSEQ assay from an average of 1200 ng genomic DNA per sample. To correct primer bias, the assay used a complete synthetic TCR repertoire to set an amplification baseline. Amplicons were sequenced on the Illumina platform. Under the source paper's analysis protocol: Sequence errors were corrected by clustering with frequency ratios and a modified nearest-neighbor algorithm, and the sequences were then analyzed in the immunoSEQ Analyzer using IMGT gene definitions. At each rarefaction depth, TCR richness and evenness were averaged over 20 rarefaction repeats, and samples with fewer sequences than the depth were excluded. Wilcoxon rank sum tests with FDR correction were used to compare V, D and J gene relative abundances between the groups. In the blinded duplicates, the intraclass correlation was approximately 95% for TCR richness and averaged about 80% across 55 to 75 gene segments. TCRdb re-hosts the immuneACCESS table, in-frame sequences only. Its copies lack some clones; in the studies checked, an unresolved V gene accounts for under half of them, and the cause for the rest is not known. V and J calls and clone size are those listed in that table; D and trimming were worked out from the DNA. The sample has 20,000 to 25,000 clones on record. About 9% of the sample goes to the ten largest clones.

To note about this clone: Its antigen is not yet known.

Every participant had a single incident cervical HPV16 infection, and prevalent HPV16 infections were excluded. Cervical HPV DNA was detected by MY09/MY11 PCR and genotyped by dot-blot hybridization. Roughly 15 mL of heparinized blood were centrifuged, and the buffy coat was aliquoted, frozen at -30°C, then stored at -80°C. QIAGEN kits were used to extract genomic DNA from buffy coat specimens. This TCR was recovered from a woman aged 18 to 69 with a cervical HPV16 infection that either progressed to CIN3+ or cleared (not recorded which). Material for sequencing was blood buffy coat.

CDR3 loop: CASSLGQGSNQPQHF. CDR3 bases read: TGCGCCAGCAGCTTGGGTCAGGGTAGCAATCAGCCC. In this chain, TRBV5-1 is recombined with TRBJ1-5; TRBD1 is perhaps the D gene, given 5 matching bases. Sequencing ends 3 residues short of the CDR3 end; the germline J gene provides the rest. The CDR3 sequence holds 15 residues, the cysteine and phenylalanine included. The DNA has 36 bases, all within the CDR3, and is read from base 1. CDR1 and CDR2 are read off the germline V gene as SGHRS and YFSETQ. V is pared back by 0 bases and J by 0 bases, with 7 bases lying between the germline termini. The full variable domain, with segments outside the CDR3 supplied by the reference TRBV5-1 and TRBJ1-5 proteins, appears as KAGVTQTPRYLIKTRGQQVTLSCSPISGHRSVSWYQQTPGQGLQFLFEYFSETQRNKGNFPGRFSGRQFSNSRSEMNVSTLELGDSALYLCASSLGQGSNQPQHFGDGTRLSIL.